This T cell receptor beta chain was profiled in a study of shared clonotypes between healthy human individuals (dated by TCRdb to 2019 to 2021). For the wider study: A couple of women and a few men aged 18 to 49 years were included in the cohort. Per donor, three plates each were used for CD4 naive and CD4 memory, two for CD8 naive, and one for CD8 memory. To estimate repertoire size and how much clonotypes are shared between individuals, the study performed deep sequencing of blood TCR repertoires from roughly five healthy adults. Between about 0.85 and 9.5 billion PBMCs per donor were obtained by leukapheresis. To increase sequencing depth and limit assay-specific biases, different laboratories used diverse techniques to prepare libraries and sequence TCR repertoires.

Healthy HIV-negative adults with no recently reported acute infections or vaccinations were included as donors. Only Caucasian adults living in Nashville, Tennessee, USA were represented among the donors. CD4+ T cells were enriched through magnetic negative selection, after which naive cells were positively selected on CD45RA and the remaining negative fraction served as the memory subset. Blood was obtained by leukapheresis, after which PBMCs were separated by Ficoll-Histopaque density gradient centrifugation and cryopreserved in liquid nitrogen vapor phase. Analytical flow cytometry was used to check the purity and quantity of each magnetically sorted T cell population. From each sorted fraction, genomic DNA was isolated and quantified by UV absorbance on a Nanodrop 2000c. In the case of this clone: The specificity of this receptor is unknown. Germline is not matched at one junction end, which may reflect a read error.

Using the deep immunoSEQ assay, TCR CDR3 regions were amplified from genomic DNA by multiplex PCR. Extracted genomic DNA from each cell subset was spread evenly across all wells of several immunoSEQ 96-well plates, with each plate serving as a replicate. For sorted subsets, approximately 210 ng of genomic DNA, equivalent to roughly 33,000 T cell genomes, went into each replicate PCR. Purified libraries were measured with a Qubit 3.0 fluorometer, size-checked on a Bioanalyzer 2100, and measured again with the KAPA Library Quantification kit. Every immunoSEQ 96-well plate was sequenced on a dedicated single-read 150-cycle Illumina NextSeq 550 flow cell. On the study's bioinformatics: Because only junctional sequences without quality scores were contained in the immunoSEQ output, filtering matching that applied to full-length reads could not be performed. To assign V/J genes and CDR3, sequences were annotated using PyIR, a Python wrapper for IgBLAST v1.9, with IMGT germline references. Reads with weak V/J assignments (E-value above 1e-6), missing CDR3, stop codons, out-of-frame junctions, or ambiguous translated residues were removed. V3J clonotypes were defined as sequences sharing an identical inferred V gene, J gene, and CDR3 amino acid sequence. The percentage overlap between two repertoires was calculated by dividing the number of shared unique clonotypes by the size of the smaller repertoire. Repertoire richness was assessed with RTK rarefaction, the Chao1 estimator, and Recon v2.1 estimates of unobserved clonotypes. For all TCRbeta clonotypes obtained by the gDNA method from four donors, generation probabilities were computed with OLGA. Here the immuneACCESS table is served through TCRdb, limited to in-frame sequences with V and J called. Missing clones are a known gap in these copies; in checked studies unresolved V genes cover under half, and the rest lacks a known reason. V, J and clone size are taken as reported in that table, and D and trimming were inferred from the DNA itself. The sample includes over 2 million clones, with 85% to 95% observed a single time. Of the sample, 0.3% to 0.45% falls within the top ten clones.

CDR1 LGHNT and CDR2 FRNRAP are derived from the germline V gene. Its CDR3 holds 11 amino acids, cysteine through phenylalanine. Left in the record is the CDR3 DNA by itself, 33 bases read in frame from the first base. Results and caveats for the whole study, not just this receptor: Clonotypes shared by all four sorted-subset donors showed higher generation probabilities than non-shared clonotypes. The genetic and exposure-history diversity represented was limited by the small number of donors. When a handful of donors were compared, the shared fraction of clonotypes was approximately 5% for naive CD4, approximately 3.5% for naive CD8, 2% to 2.5% for memory CD4, and roughly 0.4% for memory CD8. Pairwise subsampling indicated that sequencing depth was expected to affect the degree of clonotype sharing among donors. Rarefaction of sorted-subset datasets indicated incomplete sequencing despite the large sequencing depth. Only blood was sampled, and tissue TCR repertoires likely differ from those in blood. Estimated clonotype richness was generally larger for naive than for memory subsets.

Sequencing input: naive CD4+ T cells from PBMCs. Reading the label with the study, this specimen's cell subset or site is: CD45RA+ positively selected. This receptor chain uses TRBV12-5 and TRBJ2-3; the D gene identity is not certain. The receptor's source is a man between 18 and 35 years old in good health. Some clones in this sample may be carry-over from other donors' samples. The nucleotide sequence reads TGTGCTAGTGTTTTGGAAGATACGCAGTATTTT. Its product reads: CASVLEDTQYF.